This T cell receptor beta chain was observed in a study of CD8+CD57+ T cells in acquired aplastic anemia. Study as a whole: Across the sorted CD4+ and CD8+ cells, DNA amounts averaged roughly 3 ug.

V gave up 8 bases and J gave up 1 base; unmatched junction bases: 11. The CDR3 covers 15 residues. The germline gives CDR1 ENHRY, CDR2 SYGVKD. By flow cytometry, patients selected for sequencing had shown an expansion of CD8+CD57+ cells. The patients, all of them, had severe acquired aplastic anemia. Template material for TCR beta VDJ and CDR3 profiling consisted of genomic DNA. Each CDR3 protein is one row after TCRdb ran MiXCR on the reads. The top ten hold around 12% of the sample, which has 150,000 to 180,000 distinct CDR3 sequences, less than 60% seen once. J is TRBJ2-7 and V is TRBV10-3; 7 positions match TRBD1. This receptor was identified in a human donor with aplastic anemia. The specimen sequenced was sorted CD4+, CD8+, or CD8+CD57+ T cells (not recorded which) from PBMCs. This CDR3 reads CAIGLPPGQSYEQYF. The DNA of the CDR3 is TGTGCCATCGGCTTACCTCCGGGACAGTCCTACGAGCAGTACTTC.